Reported below is one T cell receptor beta chain. The sample is drawn from a study of blood T cell repertoires in COVID-19. TCRdb keeps only in-frame clones here, not all; method: immunoSEQ multiplex PCR. The sample carries more than 50,000 clones, roughly 90% recorded once. CDR3 length: 15 amino acids. Trimming pared 2 bases from V and 2 bases from J, leaving 13 bases between. Germline V gene data show CDR1 as SGHAT and CDR2 as FQNNGV. J is TRBJ2-7 and V is TRBV11-2, with a tentative D call TRBD1 (6 bases). The sample comprised peripheral blood. This TCR derives from a human donor in a cohort sampled during active COVID-19. DNA for the CDR3: TGTGCCAGCAGCTTATTTACAGGGTTTGCCTACGAGCAGTACTTC. Amino acid sequence: CASSLFTGFAYEQYF.